The T cell receptor (beta chain) described here comes from a study of cytotoxic CD8 clonotypes in ibrutinib-treated CLL. Remarks on this clone: Its specificity is not known.

Study results and caveats: Upon ibrutinib response clonality rose, and upon progression it fell back toward baseline. Clonality measured at baseline exceeded age-matched healthy donors, tracking circulating CD8+ T-cell counts. Public clonotypes were rare and shrank or held steady on treatment.

Germline assignment: CDR1 SQVTM and CDR2 ANQGSEA. The V end was cut by 3 bases, the J end by 4 bases, with 12 bases between. The CDR3 contains 13 residues. Produced via immunoSEQ multiplex PCR; TCRdb's table is partial and in-frame only. The sample gives some 80,000 clones, about 76% of which show up once; roughly 5% is in the top ten. The TCR sequence derives from a human donor with chronic lymphocytic leukemia. The J gene is TRBJ1-2, the V gene TRBV29-1; TRBD1 might be the D (6 bases). This sample comprised PBMCs, obtained after 12 months of ibrutinib treatment. CDR3 coding DNA: TGCAGCGTTGAGGGCACAGGGATCTATGGCTACACCTTC. Encoded protein: CSVEGTGIYGYTF.